This TCR beta chain emerged from a study of T cell clonotyping in hematopoietic cell transplantation. Points from the study as a whole: At the given depth, recipient repertoires were over 95% de novo clonotypes. Higher Inverse Simpson Index values in graft donor and pretransplant recipient predicted broader posttransplant TCR diversity.

Repertoires were generated with immunoSEQ multiplex PCR, while TCRdb's copy carries only in-frame clones and drops some. In the table there are some 36,000 clones, 85% to 95% of which are singletons. A note on this clone: Its specificity is unknown.

Sample time point: recipient sample about 28 days before transplant, after cytoreduction. There are 14 residues in the CDR3. V lost 3 bases and J 0 bases, leaving 9 bases between the germline ends. Germline-derived CDR1 and CDR2 are SGHVS and FNYEAQ. The receptor's source is a man aged 35 to 55 with chronic myeloid leukemia. Some clones in this sample may be carry-over from other donors' samples. The rearrangement uses TRBV7-6 and TRBJ2-7; no clear D gene. Specimen: peripheral blood mononuclear cells, collected before stem cell transplant. The CDR3 DNA is TGTGCCAGCAGCTTCAGGAGAAACTCCTACGAGCAGTACTTC. This encodes CASSFRRNSYEQYF.